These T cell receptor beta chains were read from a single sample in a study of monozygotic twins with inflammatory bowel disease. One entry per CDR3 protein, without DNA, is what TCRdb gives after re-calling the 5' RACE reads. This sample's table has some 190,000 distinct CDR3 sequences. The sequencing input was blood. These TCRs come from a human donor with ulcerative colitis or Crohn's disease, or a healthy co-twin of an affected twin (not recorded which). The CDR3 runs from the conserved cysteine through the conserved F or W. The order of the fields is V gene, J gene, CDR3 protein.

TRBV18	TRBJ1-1	CASSPGHTEAFF
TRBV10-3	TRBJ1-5	CAISESGQPQHF
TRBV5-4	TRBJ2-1	CASSRKSGGEYNEQFF
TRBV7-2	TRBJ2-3	CASSLVLGRAQYF
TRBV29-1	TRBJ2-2	CSSTSPNTGELFF
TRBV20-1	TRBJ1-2	CSATGPNYGYTF
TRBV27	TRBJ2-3	CASSSHGIKYF
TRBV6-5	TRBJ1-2	CASIRQIIGDYGYTF
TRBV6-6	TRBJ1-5	CASLYRWGQPQHF
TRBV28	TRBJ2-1	CASSLYRSSYNEQFF
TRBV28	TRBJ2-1	CASSGRFSGSYNEQFF
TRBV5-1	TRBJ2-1	CASSPERSGGLHEQFF
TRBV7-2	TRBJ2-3	CASSWTSGGRTDTQYF
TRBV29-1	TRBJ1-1	CSVGTGGGYAEAFF
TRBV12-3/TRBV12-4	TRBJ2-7	CASSLVAETYEQYF
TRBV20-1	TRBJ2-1	CSARRGTSYHEQFF
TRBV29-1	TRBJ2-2	CSVEREDGYTGELFF
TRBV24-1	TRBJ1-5	CATSELTCPNQPQHF
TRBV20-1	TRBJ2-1	CSARLGNEQFF
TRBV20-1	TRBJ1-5	CSARVGVNNQPQHF
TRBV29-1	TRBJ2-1	CSVELENEQFF
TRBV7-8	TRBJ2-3	CASSSYYAQQTDTQYF